Reported below is one T cell receptor beta chain. This sample is part of a study of blood T cell repertoires in COVID-19. About the study: Whether acute or convalescent, the COVID-19 samples came from the United States, Italy and Spain. Sample material is recorded as cDNA or gDNA derived from T cells, B-cell-depleted T cells, or PBMCs.

The table came from immunoSEQ multiplex PCR; TCRdb's copy has only in-frame clones and leaves some out. The sample contains 90,000 to 110,000 clones, less than 85% of which appear only once. The V segment lost 4 bases and the J segment 9 bases; nucleotides outside the gene matches: 8. Germline V CDR1 and CDR2: SGHTS, YDEGEE. The CDR3 is 15 amino acids. The specimen sequenced was peripheral blood. This TCR derives from a woman aged 60-75 years with acute or convalescent COVID-19. This chain uses TRBV5-8 with TRBJ2-3, with 13 positions matching TRBD2. In nucleotides, the CDR3 is TGTGCCAGCAGCCAAGTACGGACTAGCGGGAGAACGCAGTATTTT. This translates into CASSQVRTSGRTQYF.